This TCR beta chain originates from a study of radiotherapy plus CTLA-4 blockade in lung cancer. The V gene lost 3 bases and the J gene lost 6 bases, with 8 bases spanning the gap. CDR3 size: 12 residues. Looked up from germline, CDR1 is SEHNR and CDR2 is FQNEAQ (reference sequence). Measured with immunoSEQ multiplex PCR; TCRdb has only the in-frame clones, and not every one. The table has more than 80,000 clones, under 90% seen once. J is TRBJ1-2 and V is TRBV7-9; D unclear. This material consisted of peripheral blood, taken from a patient treated with radiotherapy plus ipilimumab. The TCR originated in a human donor with non-small cell lung cancer that progressed on radiotherapy plus ipilimumab. Some clones in this sample may be carry-over from other donors' samples. CDR3 sequence reads: CASSFGVDGYTF. The DNA of the CDR3 is TGTGCCAGCAGCTTTGGCGTGGATGGCTACACCTTC. Variable domain in full (rest from reference TRBV7-9 and TRBJ1-2): DTGVSQNPRHKITKRGQNVTFRCDPISEHNRLYWYRQTLGQGPEFLTYFQNEAQLEKSRLLSDRFSAERPKGSFSTLEIQRTEQGDSAMYLCASSFGVDGYTFGSGTRLTVV.